This T cell receptor (beta chain) derives from a study of Graves' ophthalmopathy and Graves' hyperthyroidism. Study information: Hyperthyroidism showing no ophthalmopathy within 18 months of follow-up was stable.

This clonotype has at least ten counts. Its specificity is unknown. Study-level findings and limits: The 13-signature model separated ophthalmopathy from stable hyperthyroidism at approximately 89% sensitivity and around 81% specificity. Most expanded clonotypes from thyroid (those above 0.001 frequency) were also found in blood. Its predictions of ophthalmopathy progression gave the model roughly 71% sensitivity and about 72% specificity.

Scientists amplified the TCR beta CDR3 regions from RNA transcripts. RT-PCR with HTBI primers came first, then second-round multiplex PCR. MiXCR was run by TCRdb on the multiplex PCR reads, yielding one entry per CDR3 protein. Among over a million distinct CDR3 sequences, about two fifths were seen once, and the ten largest hold over 8.5%. The source is an adult man with Graves' hyperthyroidism. The source material was peripheral blood or thyroid tissue (not recorded which).

CDR3 sequence reads: CASSEGLQGWTEAFF. Here the CDR3 DNA reads TGTGCCAGCAGTGAAGGATTGCAGGGTTGGACTGAAGCTTTCTTT. J is TRBJ1-1 and V is TRBV2; D is perhaps TRBD1 (5 bases). Per germline, CDR1 SNHLY and CDR2 FYNNEI. The CDR3 has 15 residues. V was shortened by 1 base and J by 5 bases, with 14 bases between the two germline ends.